The rows below give T cell receptor beta chains drawn from one sample of a study of T-cell reconstitution after alpha-beta-depleted transplantation in children. TCRdb reprocessed the PCR reads with MiXCR, giving one entry per CDR3 protein. The table lists 200,000 to 250,000 distinct CDR3 sequences, roughly 11% of them singletons, with 28% in the top ten. This sample comprised PBMCs, obtained before TCRalphabeta/CD19-depleted stem cell transplant. These receptors were collected from a child younger than two with acute myeloid leukemia, due to receive a stem cell transplant. The CDR3 runs from the conserved cysteine through the conserved F or W. A D gene is named only where the DNA matches it firmly. Rows may omit the clone size; those that give it use once, few, many or a size class.

J	D	V	size	DNA	CDR3
TRBJ1-2	.	TRBV20-1	many	TGCAGTGCGGATCTCGCCCCCGGAAGCTCCTATGGCTACACCTTC	CSADLAPGSSYGYTF
TRBJ2-7	.	TRBV12-3/TRBV12-4	many	TGTGCCAGCAGTTTTTTCTACGAGCAGTACTTC	CASSFFYEQYF
TRBJ1-1	TRBD1	TRBV5-1	many	TGCGCCAGCAGCTTCCACAGGGGGGTGAACACTGAAGCTTTCTTT	CASSFHRGVNTEAFF
TRBJ2-5	.	TRBV28	many	TGTGCCAGCAGTTTAGGGAACCTAGAGACCCAGTACTTC	CASSLGNLETQYF
TRBJ2-1	.	TRBV19	many	TGTGCCAGTAGTTCGATAGACACGCGCTCCTACAATGAGCAGTTCTTC	CASSSIDTRSYNEQFF
TRBJ2-1	.	TRBV18	once	TGTGCCAGCTCACCGAATGATGAGCAGTTCTTC	CASSPNDEQFF
TRBJ2-1	.	TRBV29-1	many	TGCAGCGTTGAAGGTAGCGTGGATGAGCAGTTCTTC	CSVEGSVDEQFF
TRBJ2-3	.	TRBV20-1	many	TGCAGTGCTAGAGGGGAGGGGGCGCCTGGAGATACGCAGTATTTT	CSARGEGAPGDTQYF
TRBJ2-7	TRBD2	TRBV28	many	TGTGCCAGCAGAACTAGCGGGAGTGACGAGCAGTACTTC	CASRTSGSDEQYF
TRBJ2-3	.	TRBV20-1	many	TGCAGTGCTAAACTCCCATCAACAGATACGCAGTATTTT	CSAKLPSTDTQYF
TRBJ2-7	.	TRBV18	many	TGTGCCAGCTCACCAGGGAGAGGACTAACCCCCTACGAGCAGTACTTC	CASSPGRGLTPYEQYF
TRBJ2-2	TRBD1	TRBV24-1	many	TGTGCCACCAGTGATTTAAGACAGGGGAACACCGGGGAGCTGTTTTTT	CATSDLRQGNTGELFF
TRBJ2-1	.	TRBV7-3	few	TGTGCCAGCAGCTTGGGACGGAATGAGCAGTTCTTC	CASSLGRNEQFF
TRBJ1-5	.	TRBV2	.	TGTGCCAGCACCCCGTCACTTAGCGGCAATCAGCCCCAGCATTTT	CASTPSLSGNQPQHF
TRBJ1-2	TRBD1	TRBV27	many	TGTGCCAGCAGTTTATCGGGGACAGGGAATGGCTACACCTTC	CASSLSGTGNGYTF
TRBJ2-1	.	TRBV20-1	few	TGCAGTGCTAGTGACGGGGGGCGAGGGTATGATGAGCAGTTCTTC	CSASDGGRGYDEQFF
TRBJ1-1	TRBD1	TRBV28	.	TGTGCCAGCAGCCAGGGGGACAGGAGAGCGAGGAACGCTGAAGCTTTCTTT	CASSQGDRRARNAEAFF
TRBJ2-1	.	TRBV5-1	.	TGCGCCAGCAGCCTCCGAGGGGATATAAAACTAGGAAGTCAGCAGTTCTTC	CASSLRGDIKLGSQQFF
TRBJ1-2	.	TRBV14	few	TGTGCCAGCAGCCAAGAAGCTTTACAATCTAACTATGGCTACACCTTC	CASSQEALQSNYGYTF
TRBJ2-1	.	TRBV5-1	.	TGCGCCAGCAGTTCTCTTGGAGCGGACCCTTCGCGGGGTACGGATGAGCAGTTCTTC	CASSSLGADPSRGTDEQFF
TRBJ2-5	TRBD2	TRBV20-1	many	TGCAGTGCGACGGAGGGTAGCGGGGTTCAAGAGACCCAGTACTTC	CSATEGSGVQETQYF
TRBJ1-3	.	TRBV7-2	many	TGTGCCAGCAGCTTATTTGGGGGTAACACCATATATTTT	CASSLFGGNTIYF
TRBJ2-3	TRBD2	TRBV20-1	many	TGCAGTGCTCATAGCGGGGGGGAAACAGATACGCAGTATTTT	CSAHSGGETDTQYF
TRBJ2-1	TRBD2	TRBV7-2	.	TGTGCCAGCAGCTCGACTAGCGGGACGTCCAGAGAGCAGTTCTTC	CASSSTSGTSREQFF
TRBJ1-5	TRBD1	TRBV20-1	many	TGCAGTGCCCCAGGGGGCGGTCAGCCCCAGCATTTT	CSAPGGGQPQHF
TRBJ2-7	.	TRBV12-3/TRBV12-4	many	TGTGCCAGCAGGACTGCCCGGGGTGAGCAGTACTTC	CASRTARGEQYF
TRBJ2-1	TRBD2	TRBV5-1	many	TGCGCCAGCAGCCAACCGGGACTACCGAGGGAGCAGTTCTTC	CASSQPGLPREQFF
TRBJ1-1	TRBD1	TRBV12-3/TRBV12-4	many	TGTGCCAGCAGCTTACAGGGGGCTTGGGCTTTCTTT	CASSLQGAWAFF
TRBJ2-5	TRBD1	TRBV7-2	many	TGTGCCAGCAGCTTTCAAGGGGGACAGCTCAACCAAGAGACCCAGTACTTC	CASSFQGGQLNQETQYF
TRBJ2-7	.	TRBV21-1	.	TGTGCCAGCAGCCCTCCCGGGGCTGAACCCTACGAGCAGTACTTC	CASSPPGAEPYEQYF
TRBJ2-4	.	TRBV6-5	many	TGTGCCAGCAGTTATGGCTCAACGGGCAAAAACATTCAGTACTTC	CASSYGSTGKNIQYF
TRBJ2-3	.	TRBV20-1	many	TGCAGTGCTGAAGCGGAGAGGGCGGGAGATACGCAGTATTTT	CSAEAERAGDTQYF
TRBJ1-1	TRBD1	TRBV14	many	TGTGCCAGCAGCCCCCGAGTGATTGCAGGGGGCGCGAATGAAGCTTTCTTT	CASSPRVIAGGANEAFF
TRBJ2-7	.	TRBV6-2/TRBV6-3	many	TGTGCCAGTGGGAAGACCTCTAGTATCCACGAGCAGTACTTC	CASGKTSSIHEQYF
TRBJ1-4	.	TRBV7-9	.	TGTGCCAGCACCCGGCCCGGCATTGATGAAAAACTGTTTTTT	CASTRPGIDEKLFF
TRBJ1-2	.	TRBV6-1	many	TGTGCCAGCAGTCCGAGATCCACAGGGAAGTTTAACTATGGCTACACCTTC	CASSPRSTGKFNYGYTF
TRBJ1-1	.	TRBV5-1	many	TGCGCCAGCAGCTTGGTCAGGGGCCCCAACACTGAAGCTTTCTTT	CASSLVRGPNTEAFF
TRBJ2-7	.	TRBV20-1	many	TGCAGTGCTACAGGGCGCGTTTTGTACGAGCAGTACTTC	CSATGRVLYEQYF
TRBJ2-3	TRBD1	TRBV7-2	many	TGTGCCAGCAGCTTAAAGGACAGGGAGACAGATACGCAGTATTTT	CASSLKDRETDTQYF
TRBJ2-1	.	TRBV7-2	.	TGTGCCAGCAGCTTAGGCAGGAACCTCTACAATGAGCAGTTCTTC	CASSLGRNLYNEQFF
TRBJ2-2	.	TRBV12-3/TRBV12-4	many	TGTGCCAGCAGCCGGGGTGTCGGGGAGCTGTTTTTT	CASSRGVGELFF
TRBJ2-1	TRBD2	TRBV30	many	TGTGCCTGGAGTACTCTTAGTCGGCTAGCGGGAGTTGAGCAGTTCTTC	CAWSTLSRLAGVEQFF
TRBJ2-7	TRBD1	TRBV18	many	TGTGCCAGCTCACCAATGGACAGGAGATCAGAGCAGTACTTC	CASSPMDRRSEQYF
TRBJ2-7	.	TRBV29-1	many	TGCAGCGTTGGAGGGACTTACGAGCAGTACTTC	CSVGGTYEQYF
TRBJ2-1	TRBD2	TRBV29-1	many	TGCAGTTCGGGACTAGGTTCATCCGATTACGGTGAGCAGTTCTTC	CSSGLGSSDYGEQFF
TRBJ1-2	.	TRBV5-5	.	TGTGCCAGCAGCCTAACCACGGGGGGTGGCTACCCCTTC	CASSLTTGGGYPF
TRBJ2-1	.	TRBV7-2	.	TGTGCCAGCAGCTTAGATGGGTGGACCTACAATGAGCAGTTCTTC	CASSLDGWTYNEQFF